One sample yielded the 32 T cell receptor beta chains listed below, sequenced in a study of OX40 agonist ivuxolimab in advanced cancers. Repertoires were generated with immunoSEQ multiplex PCR, while TCRdb's copy carries only in-frame clones and drops some. The sample has about 20,000 clones, under 90% seen once; the top ten hold under 35%. Sample: CD4+ or CD8+ T cells sorted from blood, taken in a trial of the OX40 agonist ivuxolimab. The receptors shown here come from an adult with an advanced solid tumor such as melanoma, head and neck, liver or kidney cancer.

V is TRBV27 and J is TRBJ1-2, with unresolved D. Germline CDR1 and CDR2: MNHEY and SMNVEV (reference sequence). V lost 1 base to trimming and J lost 2 bases, with 8 bases between them. There are 14 residues in the CDR3. In nucleotides, the CDR3 is TGTGCCAGCAGTTTATATGGCTCAAACTATGGCTACACCTTC. Protein: CASSLYGSNYGYTF.

V usage is TRBV25-1 and J usage is TRBJ2-3; the match to TRBD1 covers 7 bases. Germline V gene sequence: CDR1 MGHDK, CDR2 SYGVNS. Trimming cost V 8 bases and J 6 bases; bases outside gene matches: 11. The CDR3 is made up of 14 amino acids. The CDR3 loop reads CASVGQAILDTQYF. The CDR3 region has the DNA TGTGCCAGCGTTGGACAGGCGATTCTGGATACGCAGTATTTT.

The table lists this clone with a few counts. V is TRBV2 and J is TRBJ2-1; 12 nucleotides agree with TRBD2. Germline assignment: CDR1 SNHLY and CDR2 FYNNEI. The CDR3 has 17 residues. V was clipped by 5 bases and J by 4 bases; unmatched bases: 9. CDR3 residues: CASSPNLLAGGYNEQFF. CDR3 nucleotide sequence: TGTGCCAGCAGTCCGAATTTACTAGCGGGAGGTTACAATGAGCAGTTCTTC.

This sequence joins TRBV5-1 and TRBJ1-6; D is unresolved. This CDR3 is 14 amino acids long. Trimming took 0 bases from V and 7 from J, leaving 8 bases between them. Looked up from germline, CDR1 is SGHRS and CDR2 is YFSETQ. CDR3 DNA: TGCGCCAGCAGCTTGGCACCTAAAAATTCACCCCTCCACTTT. Its translation is CASSLAPKNSPLHF.

The chain uses TRBV7-8 and TRBJ2-1, with 13 bases aligning to TRBD2. With V trimmed by 4 bases and J by 0 bases, 9 bases remained unmatched. This CDR3 comprises 19 residues. CDR1 and CDR2 from the germline V gene are SGHVS and FQNEAQ. The CDR3 spells CASSSKFRTSGSSYNEQFF. CDR3 sequence (DNA): TGTGCCAGCAGCTCCAAATTCCGGACTAGCGGGAGCTCCTACAATGAGCAGTTCTTC.

This chain links TRBV6-6 with TRBJ2-2, with D possibly being TRBD1 (8 bases). The CDR3 totals 16 residues. CDR1 and CDR2 (germline): MNHNY, SVGAGI (reference sequence). V was pared by 7 bases and J by 5 bases, with 20 bases between. The CDR3 nucleotides are TGTGCCAGCATCAACGGGGGGACAGGTTATACCGGGGAGCTGTTTTTT. Protein product: CASINGGTGYTGELFF.

CDR3 amino acids: CASSLPRGSDPNYGYTF. The CDR3 DNA reads TGTGCCAGCAGCTTACCCAGGGGATCAGACCCTAACTATGGCTACACCTTC. V is TRBV11-2 and J is TRBJ1-2, with D perhaps matching TRBD1 (6 bases). With 2 bases removed from V and 0 bases from J, the gap between germline ends came to 16 bases. This CDR3 has 17 amino acids. Germline V gene lookup returns CDR1 SGHAT and CDR2 FQNNGV.

This clone was seen a single time. The CDR3 sequence is CASSYPGSGANVLTF. The CDR3 DNA sequence: TGTGCCAGCAGTTACCCCGGCTCCGGGGCCAACGTCCTGACTTTC. This chain uses TRBV6-6 with TRBJ2-6; D gene ambiguous. Trimming shortened V by 2 bases and J by 4 bases, and 9 bases separated the two germline ends. Germline values: CDR1 MNHNY, CDR2 SVGAGI (reference sequence). There are 15 residues in the CDR3.

V is TRBV2 and J is TRBJ2-1; 10 bases fit TRBD2. The CDR3 sequence is 13 residues long. J gave up 10 bases and V 6 bases, and 6 bases lay outside the gene matches. Germline lookup yields CDR1 SNHLY and CDR2 FYNNEI. The CDR3 DNA reads TGTGCCAGCAGGTATAGCGGGGGGCGAGAGCAGTTCTTC. This translates into CASRYSGGREQFF.

The chain combines TRBV7-2 with TRBJ2-7, with 9 nucleotides matching TRBD1. V was pared by 4 bases and J by 3 bases, with 7 bases of the junction left unmatched. Per germline, CDR1 SGHTA and CDR2 FQGNSA. This CDR3 region has 15 residues. As DNA, the CDR3 is TGTGCCAGCAGCTACAAACCGGGACAGGGCTACGAGCAGTACTTC. Translated, it gives CASSYKPGQGYEQYF.

V is TRBV6-1 and J is TRBJ1-5, with 10 positions matching TRBD1. Germline assignment: CDR1 MNHNS and CDR2 SASEGT. This CDR3 comprises 14 residues. Trimming took 3 bases from V and 7 from J; bases not matched to a gene: 3. The CDR3, as DNA: TGTGCCAGCAGTGACGGGACAGGGGTCCAGCCCCAGCATTTT. As protein: CASSDGTGVQPQHF.

V usage is TRBV7-9 and J usage is TRBJ2-2; 7 nucleotides match TRBD1. This CDR3 is built from 14 residues. The germline V gene encodes CDR1 SEHNR and CDR2 FQNEAQ (reference sequence). V dropped 3 bases and J dropped 7; count of bases not matched to a gene: 5. The CDR3 sequence is CASSLGQPSGELFF. CDR3 coding DNA: TGTGCCAGCAGCTTGGGACAGCCTAGCGGGGAGCTGTTTTTT.

The chain couples TRBV7-3 to TRBJ2-3; D may be TRBD1 (6 bases). The germline CDR1 and CDR2 sequences are SGHTA and FQGTGA. The CDR3 loop spans 15 amino acids. Trimming left V 1 base short and J 2 bases short, with 10 bases between. The CDR3 nucleotides read TGTGCCAGCAGCTTAAGACCAGGGGACACAGATACGCAGTATTTT. Its protein is CASSLRPGDTDTQYF.

Only a few counts were recorded for this clone. The chain couples TRBV6-4 to TRBJ2-6; a weak D match, TRBD1 (5 bases). This CDR3 contains 15 residues. Germline V CDR1 and CDR2: MRHNA, SNTAGT. V was clipped by 7 bases and J by 0 bases, with 10 bases between them. CDR3 DNA: TGTGCCAGCAAAGGCGACAGCTCTGGGGCCAACGTCCTGACTTTC. Translating it yields CASKGDSSGANVLTF.

The V gene is TRBV7-9, the J gene TRBJ2-7, with D possibly matching TRBD1 (6 bases). CDR1 is SEHNR and CDR2 is FQNEAQ in the germline V gene (reference sequence). The V end was cut by 5 bases, the J end by 2 bases, with 13 bases between. The CDR3 consists of 14 residues. As DNA, the CDR3 is TGTGCCAGCAGCCCTAGGACAGAAACCTACGAGCAGTACTTC. It yields the protein CASSPRTETYEQYF.

About this clone itself: Other nucleotide sequences in the sample specify the same CDR3. V gene TRBV19 combines with J gene TRBJ2-7; the match to TRBD2 covers 7 bases. J was trimmed by 0 bases and V by 6 bases; bases with no gene match: 5. This CDR3 has 14 amino acids. The germline V gene encodes CDR1 LNHDA and CDR2 SQIVND (reference sequence). The chain's CDR3 is CASSDRGVSYEQYF. The CDR3, as DNA: TGTGCCAGTAGCGACCGGGGGGTCTCCTACGAGCAGTACTTC.

The rearrangement joins TRBV19 to TRBJ2-1, with unresolved D. V gave up 7 bases and J gave up 7 bases, with 23 bases separating them. The CDR3 consists of 16 residues. Germline-derived CDR1 and CDR2 are LNHDA and SQIVND (reference sequence). CDR3 residues: CASTPMVDRATNEQFF. CDR3 bases: TGTGCCAGTACCCCGATGGTCGATCGGGCAACGAATGAGCAGTTCTTC.

This clone was counted a few times. The chain is built from TRBV14 and TRBJ1-3; no clear D. The CDR3 has 15 residues. Germline assignment: CDR1 SGHDN and CDR2 FVKESK. The germline V and J ends were trimmed by 1 base and 1 base, with 8 bases remaining between them. CDR3 region: CASSQVRSSGNTIYF. Written as DNA, the CDR3 is TGTGCCAGCAGCCAAGTTCGGTCATCTGGAAACACCATATATTTT.

The rearrangement links TRBV21-1 to TRBJ1-1. TRBV21-1 is described as a pseudogene. CDR3 length: 15 residues. The CDR3 protein is CASSKVWGRHTEAFF. CDR3 in DNA: TGTGCCAGCAGCAAAGTATGGGGAAGGCACACTGAAGCTTTCTTT.

The chain carries TRBV5-4 and TRBJ2-2; maybe TRBD1 (5 bases). The length of the CDR3 is 14 residues. Per germline, CDR1 SGHNT and CDR2 YYREEE (reference sequence). Trimming removed 4 bases from V and 1 base from J, with 8 bases in between. The CDR3 spells CASSNGQNTGELFF. CDR3 nucleotides: TGTGCCAGCAGCAACGGACAGAACACCGGGGAGCTGTTTTTT.

This chain uses TRBV19 with TRBJ1-2; D possibly corresponds to TRBD1 (6 bases). Germline V gives CDR1 LNHDA, CDR2 SQIVND (reference sequence). CDR3 length equals 12 residues. Trimming took off 6 bases at V and 3 bases at J, with 8 bases between the two ends. Here the CDR3 DNA reads TGTGCCAGTAGGGAGGGGGACTATGGCTACACCTTC. Protein sequence: CASREGDYGYTF.

The chain joins TRBV5-1 to TRBJ2-2, with D possibly being TRBD1 (5 bases). This CDR3 is built from 19 residues. The V end was cut by 2 bases, the J end by 0 bases, with 20 bases between. Germline CDR1 and CDR2: SGHRS and YFSETQ. CDR3 protein: CASSFPGRASIANTGELFF. The CDR3 DNA reads TGCGCCAGCAGCTTCCCGGGCAGGGCGTCTATCGCGAACACCGGGGAGCTGTTTTTT.

In its sample, this clone was seen once. The J gene is TRBJ2-1, the V gene TRBV19, with TRBD1 identical over 11 bases. Germline V gives CDR1 LNHDA, CDR2 SQIVND (reference sequence). V was clipped by 6 bases and J by 6 bases; unmatched bases: 7. CDR3 length equals 15 residues. CDR3 amino acids: CASRIGQGAINEQFF. CDR3 DNA sequence: TGTGCCAGTAGGATTGGACAGGGGGCAATCAATGAGCAGTTCTTC.

This clone was seen once. The rearrangement joins TRBV19 to TRBJ2-1; perhaps TRBD1 as D (5 bases). Trimming pared 5 bases from V and 0 bases from J, leaving 11 bases between. This CDR3 has 15 residues. The V gene's germline CDR1 is LNHDA and CDR2 SQIVND (reference sequence). This chain's CDR3 is CASSLTDFSYNEQFF. The CDR3 DNA reads as TGTGCCAGTAGTCTGACAGATTTCTCCTACAATGAGCAGTTCTTC.

About this clone: Other DNA sequences from this sample encode an identical CDR3 as well. This rearrangement joins TRBV5-1 to TRBJ2-7, with D hard to call. The CDR3 runs 14 residues. V lost 0 bases to trimming and J lost 4 bases, with 11 bases between them. Germline V gives CDR1 SGHRS, CDR2 YFSETQ. The CDR3 protein is CASSLVVSPYEQYF. CDR3 bases: TGCGCCAGCAGCTTGGTTGTCTCGCCGTACGAGCAGTACTTC.

This clone was observed once. This chain joins TRBV7-3 and TRBJ1-1; unclear D gene. Per the germline V gene, CDR1 is SGHTA and CDR2 is FQGTGA. V gave up 5 bases and J gave up 6 bases, with 19 bases separating them. The CDR3 is 15 amino acids. CDR3 region: CASSPTEMKRSEAFF. The CDR3 DNA reads as TGTGCCAGCAGCCCAACCGAGATGAAGCGGTCTGAAGCTTTCTTT.

The chain recombines TRBV27 with TRBJ2-7; D remains unclear. This CDR3 contains 13 residues. Germline CDR1 MNHEY, CDR2 SMNVEV (reference sequence). Trimming stripped 5 bases from V and 7 bases from J, with 15 bases between. The chain's CDR3 is CASSPLPSGEQYF. The DNA of the CDR3 is TGTGCCAGCAGTCCCCTCCCCAGTGGGGAGCAGTACTTC.

The V gene is TRBV13, the J gene TRBJ1-6; tentatively, D is TRBD1 (5 bases). Trimming took 5 bases from V and 1 from J, leaving 18 bases between them. The CDR3 loop spans 18 amino acids. Per the germline V gene, CDR1 is PRHDT and CDR2 is FYEKMQ (reference sequence). CDR3 sequence (DNA): TGTGCCAGCAGCCGATACCCGAAGGGACCGTCCTATAATTCACCCCTCCACTTT. This sequence encodes CASSRYPKGPSYNSPLHF.

This chain connects TRBV10-2 to TRBJ1-2; a weak D match, TRBD1 (6 bases). From germline, CDR1 is WSHSY and CDR2 SAAADI. V shed 0 bases and J shed 4 bases, with 12 bases lying between them. The CDR3 sequence is 15 residues long. The CDR3 here is CASSESTGPFYGYTF. The CDR3 DNA reads as TGCGCCAGCAGTGAGTCGACAGGACCCTTCTATGGCTACACCTTC.

The CDR3 sequence is CACTGQGASLTEAFF. CDR3 DNA sequence: TGTGCCTGCACCGGACAGGGGGCATCACTCACTGAAGCTTTCTTT. The chain recombines TRBV6-5 with TRBJ1-1; TRBD1 agrees at 11 bases. This CDR3 has 15 residues. CDR1 and CDR2 (germline): MNHEY, SVGAGI. Losses at the gene ends were 11 bases for V and 4 bases for J; bases not matched to a gene: 12.

The chain uses TRBV5-6 and TRBJ1-5; D call uncertain. Germline V CDR1 and CDR2: SGHDT, YYEEEE. V was cut by 4 bases and J by 0 bases, with 14 bases left in between. CDR3 length: 16 amino acids. The DNA for the CDR3 is TGTGCCAGCAGCCCGGGTGGCGGGCCTAGCAATCAGCCCCAGCATTTT. This codes for CASSPGGGPSNQPQHF.

The CDR3 DNA is TGTGCCAGCAGCTTGTCTGGGGCGGGGGCGAACACCGGGGAGCTGTTTTTT. It is translated as CASSLSGAGANTGELFF. The J gene is TRBJ2-2, the V gene TRBV5-6; 7 bases are shared with TRBD2. Germline assignment: CDR1 SGHDT and CDR2 YYEEEE. The CDR3 sequence is 17 residues long. The trim removed 1 base at V and 0 bases at J, leaving 6 bases unmatched.